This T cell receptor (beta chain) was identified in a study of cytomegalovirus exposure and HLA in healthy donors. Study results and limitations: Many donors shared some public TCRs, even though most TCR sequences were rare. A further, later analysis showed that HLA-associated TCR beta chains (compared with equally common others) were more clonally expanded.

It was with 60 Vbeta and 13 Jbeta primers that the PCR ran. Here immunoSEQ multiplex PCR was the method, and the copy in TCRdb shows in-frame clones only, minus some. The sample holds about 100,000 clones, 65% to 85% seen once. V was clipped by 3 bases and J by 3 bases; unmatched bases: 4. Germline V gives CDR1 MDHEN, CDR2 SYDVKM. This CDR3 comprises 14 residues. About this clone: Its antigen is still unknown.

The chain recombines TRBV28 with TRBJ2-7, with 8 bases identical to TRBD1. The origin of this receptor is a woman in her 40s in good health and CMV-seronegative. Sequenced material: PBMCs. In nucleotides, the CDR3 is TGTGCCAGCAGTTTTAGGGGACAGGTCTACGAGCAGTACTTC. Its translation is CASSFRGQVYEQYF.